This is a list of T cell receptor beta chains from one sample in a study of T cell responses to AZD1222 COVID-19 vaccine. The repertoire was sequenced with immunoSEQ multiplex PCR; TCRdb's copy has only in-frame clones and lacks some. The sample contains around 110,000 clones, around 88% of which appear only once. The sequenced sample was peripheral blood, obtained on day 0 of AZD1222 vaccination. The receptor set was obtained from an adult in good health. CDR3s include the opening cysteine and the closing phenylalanine or tryptophan. D genes are given only for firm matches. The listing skips clone size in some rows; elsewhere it reads once, few, many or a size class.

v_gene,j_gene,abundance,d_gene,CDR3nt,CDR3aa
TRBV30,TRBJ1-5,-,TRBD1,TGTGCCTGGAGTGCCGGGACAGCGCTTAATCAGCCCCAGCATTTT,CAWSAGTALNQPQHF
TRBV13,TRBJ1-5,-,-,TGTGCCAGCAGCCCAAGGGGGGGCAATCAGCCCCAGCATTTT,CASSPRGGNQPQHF
TRBV6-5,TRBJ2-7,-,-,TGTGCCAGCAGTTACGTTAAAGGGCTGGCCGAGCAGTACTTC,CASSYVKGLAEQYF
TRBV23-1,TRBJ1-2,-,-,TGCGCCAGCAGTCACATCGGGGTACAGGCGAACTATGGCTACACCTTC,CASSHIGVQANYGYTF
TRBV5-1,TRBJ2-2,-,TRBD2,TGCGCCAGCAGCTTTGGTCGAGGGAGCGGGAGCACCGGGGAGCTGTTTTTT,CASSFGRGSGSTGELFF
TRBV12-3/TRBV12-4,TRBJ2-1,-,-,TGTGCCAGCAGTTGGCAGAGGAATGAGCAGTTCTTC,CASSWQRNEQFF
TRBV7-9,TRBJ1-3,-,TRBD1,TGTGCCAGCAGTTTTAACTCACAGGGGAACACCATATATTTT,CASSFNSQGNTIYF
TRBV5-1,TRBJ1-1,-,-,TGCGCCAGCAGCTTGTTCCAGCCGAACACTGAAGCTTTCTTT,CASSLFQPNTEAFF
TRBV18,TRBJ1-5,-,TRBD1,TGTGCCAGCTCACCATTTGGAGGGACAGGGGCGAGCAATCAGCCCCAGCATTTT,CASSPFGGTGASNQPQHF
TRBV2,TRBJ1-6,-,-,TGTGCCAGCAGTGGGACCGGGATTCCTAATTCACCCCTCCACTTT,CASSGTGIPNSPLHF
TRBV2,TRBJ1-5,-,-,TGTGCCAGCAAAGGTTCAGGGGCGTATCAGCCCCAGCATTTT,CASKGSGAYQPQHF
TRBV7-2,TRBJ1-3,-,-,TGTGCCAGCAGCCCCAGTGGAAACACCATATATTTT,CASSPSGNTIYF
TRBV7-2,TRBJ1-5,-,-,TGTGCCAGCAGCGGACTTAGCAATCAGCCCCAGCATTTT,CASSGLSNQPQHF
TRBV5-3,TRBJ1-1,-,-,TGTGCCAGAAGCTTTTTTGGTGCGGCCTCAGAGGACACTGAAGCTTTCTTT,CARSFFGAASEDTEAFF
TRBV10-3,TRBJ1-1,-,-,TGTGCCATCAGTGAGTCAAGTGGGTGGGGGGGAGCTTTCTTT,CAISESSGWGGAFF
TRBV5-1,TRBJ1-4,-,-,TGCGCCAGCAGCTTCCAGGGCGCAACTAATGAAAAACTGTTTTTT,CASSFQGATNEKLFF
TRBV2,TRBJ2-1,-,-,TGTGCCAGCACTGGGACTTTTGGAAATGAGCAGTTCTTC,CASTGTFGNEQFF
TRBV2,TRBJ1-2,-,TRBD1,TGTGCCAGCAGTGTCTTACAGGGGGCGGGCGGCTACACCTTC,CASSVLQGAGGYTF
TRBV6-2/TRBV6-3,TRBJ1-1,-,-,TGTGCCAGCAGTTACTTAGGGGGAAACACTGAAGCTTTCTTT,CASSYLGGNTEAFF
TRBV7-3,TRBJ2-5,few,-,TGTGCCAGCAGCCCACAGGGTCGGAGAGAGACCCAGTACTTC,CASSPQGRRETQYF
TRBV7-2,TRBJ1-6,-,-,TGTGCCAGCAGCTTGGCAAGGGGAGTTTCACCCCTCCACTTT,CASSLARGVSPLHF
TRBV7-2,TRBJ2-2,-,-,TGTGCCAGCAGCTTGAGCGGGGAGCTGTTTTTT,CASSLSGELFF
TRBV5-8,TRBJ1-4,-,-,TGTGCCAGCAGCTTGGAGGGGGAGGAAAAACTGTTTTTT,CASSLEGEEKLFF
TRBV9,TRBJ2-7,-,-,TGTGCCAGCAGCGTAATATCCCTAGAAGGGGACCACGAGCAGTACTTC,CASSVISLEGDHEQYF
TRBV19,TRBJ1-2,-,-,TGTGCCAGTAGTCTGAGGACGAACTATGGCTACACCTTC,CASSLRTNYGYTF
TRBV7-9,TRBJ2-7,-,-,TGTGCCAGCAGCGGACGGGACTACGAGCAGTACTTC,CASSGRDYEQYF
TRBV5-1,TRBJ2-2,-,-,TGCGCCAGCACGTCTAGTGGGAACACCGGGGAGCTGTTTTTT,CASTSSGNTGELFF
TRBV9,TRBJ2-7,many,TRBD2,TGTGCCAGCAGCGTAGACGGGCCAGCGGGGGCCTACGAGCAGTACTTC,CASSVDGPAGAYEQYF
TRBV5-4,TRBJ1-2,-,-,TGTGCCAGCAGCTTGCCGGATTATGGCTACACCTTC,CASSLPDYGYTF
TRBV5-1,TRBJ2-7,few,TRBD1,TGCGCCAGCAGAAAGGGACAGGGGAACGAGCAGTACTTC,CASRKGQGNEQYF
TRBV5-1,TRBJ2-1,few,TRBD2,TGCGCCAGCAGCTTGAGCATAGCGGGAGATGGGAATGAGCAGTTCTTC,CASSLSIAGDGNEQFF
TRBV7-3,TRBJ2-3,-,-,TGTGCCAGCAGCCATGGGATTATCAGCACAGATACGCAGTATTTT,CASSHGIISTDTQYF
TRBV19,TRBJ1-2,-,TRBD1,TGTGCCAGTAGTCCCGGGACAGGAGCTAACTATGGCTACACCTTC,CASSPGTGANYGYTF
TRBV6-2/TRBV6-3,TRBJ1-1,-,TRBD1,TGTGCCAGCAGTTACGAACCGGGATCAGGGGGGACTGAAGCTTTCTTT,CASSYEPGSGGTEAFF
TRBV7-2,TRBJ1-1,-,TRBD1,TGTGCCAGCAGCTTACGGACAGGGGGCACTGAAGCTTTCTTT,CASSLRTGGTEAFF
TRBV3-1/TRBV3-2,TRBJ1-4,few,-,TGTGCCAGCAGCCCCTCCAGCGGGAATGAAAAACTGTTTTTT,CASSPSSGNEKLFF
TRBV11-3,TRBJ2-7,-,-,TGTGCCAGCAGCCGTGACGCCTACGAGCAGTACTTC,CASSRDAYEQYF
TRBV18,TRBJ2-1,-,TRBD2,TGTGCCAGCTCAGAAACTAGCGGGAGTAGCCATGAGCAGTTCTTC,CASSETSGSSHEQFF
TRBV27,TRBJ1-5,-,-,TGTGCCAGCAGTACCGACAGTGGCAATCAGCCCCAGCATTTT,CASSTDSGNQPQHF
TRBV7-2,TRBJ2-7,-,TRBD2,TGTGCCAGCAGCTTAGGCGCTAGCGGGAGACCCTACGAGCAGTACTTC,CASSLGASGRPYEQYF
TRBV19,TRBJ1-1,-,-,TGTGCCAGTACCCAAAGAAGTGCTGGGGACACTGAAGCTTTCTTT,CASTQRSAGDTEAFF
TRBV4-1,TRBJ1-1,-,-,TGCGCCAGCAGCCGAACAACAGTACTGAACACTGAAGCTTTCTTT,CASSRTTVLNTEAFF
TRBV24-1,TRBJ1-1,-,-,TGTGCCACCAGTGATTCCAGCCGGTTTTCCGAAGCTTTCTTT,CATSDSSRFSEAFF
TRBV18,TRBJ2-7,-,-,TGTGCCAGCTCGTCCGCCCGGCAGACCTACGAGCAGTACTTC,CASSSARQTYEQYF
TRBV7-8,TRBJ1-6,-,TRBD1,TGTGCCAGCAGCCTACAGGGGGGTCGTAATTCACCCCTCCACTTT,CASSLQGGRNSPLHF
TRBV7-9,TRBJ1-1,-,-,TGTGCCAGCAGCCCCACACAGGGTAGGGGTGAAGCTTTCTTT,CASSPTQGRGEAFF
TRBV7-8,TRBJ1-1,-,-,TGTGCCAGCAGCCTCCTCCACACTGAAGCTTTCTTT,CASSLLHTEAFF
TRBV9,TRBJ1-2,-,TRBD1,TGTGCCAGCAGCAAGGGACAGGGGGCTTTCTATGGCTACACCTTC,CASSKGQGAFYGYTF
TRBV7-3,TRBJ2-5,-,TRBD2,TGTGCCAGCAGCTTAAGAGGGTCGCTAGCGGGTCAAGAGACCCAGTACTTC,CASSLRGSLAGQETQYF
TRBV5-6,TRBJ2-3,-,-,TGTGCCAGCAGCTTGGTTAGAACCTCCTATAGCACAGATACGCAGTATTTT,CASSLVRTSYSTDTQYF
TRBV9,TRBJ2-4,-,-,TGTGCCAGCAGCGTAGAACCCGGGGTGGTCATTCAGTACTTC,CASSVEPGVVIQYF
TRBV7-8,TRBJ1-6,-,TRBD1,TGTGCCAGCAGCTCAGGACAGGGCGTCTCTTCACCCCTCCACTTT,CASSSGQGVSSPLHF
TRBV6-2/TRBV6-3,TRBJ2-1,-,-,TGTGCCAGCAGTTCAATAAGGAGCAACTACAATGAGCAGTTCTTC,CASSSIRSNYNEQFF
TRBV24-1,TRBJ1-4,-,-,TGTGCCACCAGTGATTTGATGTTGGAAGAAGCAACTAATGAAAAACTGTTTTTT,CATSDLMLEEATNEKLFF
TRBV7-3,TRBJ1-4,-,TRBD1,TGTGCCAGCAGCTGTCGACAGGGAGATGATGAAAAACTGTTTTTT,CASSCRQGDDEKLFF
TRBV27,TRBJ2-4,-,-,TGTGCCAGCCTCTCCATCCTCCTAATAGCCAAAAACATTCAGTACTTC,CASLSILLIAKNIQYF
TRBV7-9,TRBJ2-5,-,-,TGTGCCAGCAGCTCAGATCAAGAGACCCAGTACTTC,CASSSDQETQYF
TRBV12-3/TRBV12-4,TRBJ1-4,-,-,TGTGCCAGCAGTTTATCCTCAACCGCCCCACTGTTTTTT,CASSLSSTAPLFF
TRBV7-9,TRBJ1-1,few,-,TGTGCCAGCAGGCCAGAGACAGGTAGCACTGAAGCTTTCTTT,CASRPETGSTEAFF
TRBV19,TRBJ1-5,-,-,TGTGCCAGTAGTATAGATCGGTGGGGGGATAGCAATCAGCCCCAGCATTTT,CASSIDRWGDSNQPQHF